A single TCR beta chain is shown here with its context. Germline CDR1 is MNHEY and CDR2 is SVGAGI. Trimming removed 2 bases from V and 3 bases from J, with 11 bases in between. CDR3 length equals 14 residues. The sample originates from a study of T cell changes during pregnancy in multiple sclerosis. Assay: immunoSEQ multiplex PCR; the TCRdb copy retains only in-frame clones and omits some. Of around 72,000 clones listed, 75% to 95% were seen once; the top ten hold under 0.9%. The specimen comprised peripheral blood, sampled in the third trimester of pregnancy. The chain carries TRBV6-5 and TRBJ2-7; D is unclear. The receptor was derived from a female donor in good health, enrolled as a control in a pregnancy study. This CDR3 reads CASSYRSGSYEQYF. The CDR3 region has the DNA TGTGCCAGCAGTTACCGGTCAGGCAGCTACGAGCAGTACTTC.